The T cell receptor beta chain under discussion was sequenced for a study of cytomegalovirus exposure and HLA in healthy donors (dated by TCRdb to about 2017). Turning to the overall study: The 700 or so repertoires of the first cohort and the roughly 110 validation repertoires were produced on the same platform, according to a later analysis. The study was designed to test whether signatures of past pathogen exposure could be identified by cataloging public T cell receptors. A separate validation cohort of 100 to 150 different subjects was used in addition to the roughly 670-subject first cohort. The study combined high-throughput TCR immunosequencing, statistical association of individual TCRs with disease status, and machine learning to predict cytomegalovirus infection status. Broad study findings and their caveats: Cytomegalovirus status was reported to be diagnosed by the classifier with high specificity and sensitivity in both the original and validation cohorts. In a later analysis, TCRs clustered in the first cohort were found to also tend to co-occur in the 120 validation repertoires, with approximately 95% of cluster scores above 0. A later analysis lacked HLA typing for the validation cohort, so it scored co-occurrence in that cohort across all 120 or so repertoires. Most TCR sequences were seen in very few donors, while some public TCRs were found in many individuals. In vitro tests confirmed that a few of the cytomegalovirus-associated TCR beta chains recognize cytomegalovirus antigens. In the study, around 150 TCR beta chains were listed as associated with cytomegalovirus. The authors suggested that the approach could potentially be extended to other disease states and immunological phenotypes.

This clone was recorded once. Its antigen target is currently unknown. Per-base qualities were not stored, and no clone one base away is much larger. Other DNA variants within this sample encode the same CDR3. The donors were included in the validation cohort of some 120 subjects, a group kept apart from the approximately 650-subject first cohort. From the cysteine through the phenylalanine, the CDR3 covers 15 amino acids. The read is trimmed to its CDR3 DNA, 45 bases read in frame from base 1. V has 6 bases trimmed and J has 4 bases trimmed; junction bases matching no gene number 3. Sequences SGDLS (CDR1) and YYNGEE (CDR2) are obtained from the germline V gene. Library prep was done by the immunoSEQ multiplex PCR assay. On the study's bioinformatics: A statistical classification framework was developed to diagnose cytomegalovirus status using the catalog of TCR beta chain sequences. TCRdb stores this immuneACCESS table with in-frame sequences only. Part of the clones is absent; in the studies checked, under half of the shortfall reflects unresolved V genes, and no reason is known for the rest. V and J calls plus clone size are reproduced from that table; the DNA served to infer D and trimming. For this sample there are 250,000 to 350,000 clones; roughly 88% appear just once. Approximately 0.95% of the sample is taken by the ten largest.

The TCR originated in a young woman in good health and CMV-seronegative. The sequence is built from TRBV9 and TRBJ2-1; 14 of the junction bases match TRBD2. Sequenced input: PBMCs. The nucleotides are TGTGCCAGCACCCGACTAGCGGGAGGGTACAATGAGCAGTTCTTC. This is translated as CASTRLAGGYNEQFF.